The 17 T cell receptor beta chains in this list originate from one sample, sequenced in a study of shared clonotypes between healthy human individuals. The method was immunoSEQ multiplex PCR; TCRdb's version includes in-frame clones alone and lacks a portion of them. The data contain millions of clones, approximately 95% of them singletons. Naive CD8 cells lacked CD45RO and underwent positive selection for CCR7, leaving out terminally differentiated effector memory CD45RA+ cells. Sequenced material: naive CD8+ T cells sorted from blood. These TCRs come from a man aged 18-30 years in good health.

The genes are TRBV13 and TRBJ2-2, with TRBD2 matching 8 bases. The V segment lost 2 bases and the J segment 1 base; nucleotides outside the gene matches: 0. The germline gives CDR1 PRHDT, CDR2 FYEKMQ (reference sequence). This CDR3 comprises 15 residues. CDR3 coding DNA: TGTGCCAGCAGCTTAACTAGCGGGAACACCGGGGAGCTGTTTTTT. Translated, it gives CASSLTSGNTGELFF.

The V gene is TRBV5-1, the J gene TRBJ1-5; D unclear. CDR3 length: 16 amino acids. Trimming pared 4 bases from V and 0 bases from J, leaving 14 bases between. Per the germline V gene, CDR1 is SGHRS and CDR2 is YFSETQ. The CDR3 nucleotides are TGCGCCAGCAGCGACGGAGGTCCCTATAGCAATCAGCCCCAGCATTTT. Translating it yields CASSDGGPYSNQPQHF.

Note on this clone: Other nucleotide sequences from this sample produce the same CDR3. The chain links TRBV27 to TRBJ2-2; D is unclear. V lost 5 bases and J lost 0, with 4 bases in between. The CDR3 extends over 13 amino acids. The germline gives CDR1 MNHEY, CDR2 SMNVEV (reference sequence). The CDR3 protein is CASSGTNTGELFF. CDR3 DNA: TGTGCCAGCAGTGGAACGAACACCGGGGAGCTGTTTTTT.

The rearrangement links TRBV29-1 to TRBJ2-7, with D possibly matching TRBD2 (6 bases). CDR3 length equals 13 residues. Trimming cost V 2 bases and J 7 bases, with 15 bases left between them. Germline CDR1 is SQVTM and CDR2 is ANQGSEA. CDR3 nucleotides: TGCAGCGTTGAATTGGTAATGGGACTTGAGCAGTACTTC. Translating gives CSVELVMGLEQYF.

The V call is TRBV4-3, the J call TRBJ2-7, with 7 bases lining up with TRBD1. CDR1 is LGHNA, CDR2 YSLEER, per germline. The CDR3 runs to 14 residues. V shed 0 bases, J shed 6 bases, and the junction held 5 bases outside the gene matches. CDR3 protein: CASSQDAGGPEQYF. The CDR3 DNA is TGCGCCAGCAGCCAAGATGCAGGGGGACCCGAGCAGTACTTC.

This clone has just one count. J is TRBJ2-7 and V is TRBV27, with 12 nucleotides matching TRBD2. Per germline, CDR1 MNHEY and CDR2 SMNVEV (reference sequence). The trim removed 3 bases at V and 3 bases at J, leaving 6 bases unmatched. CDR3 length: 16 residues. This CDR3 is CASSFQTSGGVYEQYF. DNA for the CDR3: TGTGCCAGCAGTTTTCAGACTAGCGGGGGCGTCTACGAGCAGTACTTC.

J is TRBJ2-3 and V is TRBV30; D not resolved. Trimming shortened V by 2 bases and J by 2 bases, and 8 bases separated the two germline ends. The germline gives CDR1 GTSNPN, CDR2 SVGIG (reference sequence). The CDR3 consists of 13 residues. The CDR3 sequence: CAWSSSYTDTQYF. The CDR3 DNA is TGTGCCTGGAGTTCCAGTTACACAGATACGCAGTATTTT.

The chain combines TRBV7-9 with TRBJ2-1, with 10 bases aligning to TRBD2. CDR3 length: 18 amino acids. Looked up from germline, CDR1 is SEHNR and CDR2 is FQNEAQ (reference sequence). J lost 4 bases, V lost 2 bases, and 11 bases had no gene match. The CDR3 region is CASSLRSSDSGRYNEQFF. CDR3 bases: TGTGCCAGCAGCTTACGGTCTTCGGATAGCGGGAGGTACAATGAGCAGTTCTTC.

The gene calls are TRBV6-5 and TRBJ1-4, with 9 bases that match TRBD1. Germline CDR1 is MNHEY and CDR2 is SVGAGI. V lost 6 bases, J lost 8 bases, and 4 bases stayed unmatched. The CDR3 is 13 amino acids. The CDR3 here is CASRGTGREKLFF. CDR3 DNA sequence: TGTGCCAGCAGAGGGACAGGGAGAGAAAAACTGTTTTTT.

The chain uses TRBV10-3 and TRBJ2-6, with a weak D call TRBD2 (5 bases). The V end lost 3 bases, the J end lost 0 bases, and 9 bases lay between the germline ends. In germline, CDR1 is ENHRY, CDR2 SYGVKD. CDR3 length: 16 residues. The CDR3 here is CAISDSDYSGANVLTF. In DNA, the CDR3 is TGTGCCATCAGTGACAGCGACTACTCTGGGGCCAACGTCCTGACTTTC.

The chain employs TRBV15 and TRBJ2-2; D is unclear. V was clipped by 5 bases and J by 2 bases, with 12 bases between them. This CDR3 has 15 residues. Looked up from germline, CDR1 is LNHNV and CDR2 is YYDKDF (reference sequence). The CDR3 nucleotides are TGTGCCACCAGCGGGCGCCAGGACAACACCGGGGAGCTGTTTTTT. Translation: CATSGRQDNTGELFF.

CDR3 nucleotides: TGCGCCAGCAGCTCGACAGGGAGCGAGACCCAGTACTTC. Amino acids: CASSSTGSETQYF. The V gene is TRBV5-1, the J gene TRBJ2-5, with 7 bases that match TRBD1. In germline, CDR1 is SGHRS, CDR2 YFSETQ. The CDR3 loop spans 13 amino acids. With V trimmed by 3 bases and J by 5 bases, 4 bases remained unmatched.

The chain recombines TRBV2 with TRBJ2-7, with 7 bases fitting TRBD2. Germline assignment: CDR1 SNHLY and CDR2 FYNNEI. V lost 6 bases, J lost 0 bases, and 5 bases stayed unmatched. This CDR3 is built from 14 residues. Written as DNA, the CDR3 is TGTGCCAGCAGAGTTCTAGCGGACTCCTACGAGCAGTACTTC. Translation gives CASRVLADSYEQYF. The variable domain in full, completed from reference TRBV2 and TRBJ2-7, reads EPEVTQTPSHQVTQMGQEVILRCVPISNHLYFYWYRQILGQKVEFLVSFYNNEISEKSEIFDDQFSVERPDGSNFTLKIRSTKLEDSAMYFCASRVLADSYEQYFGPGTRLTVT.

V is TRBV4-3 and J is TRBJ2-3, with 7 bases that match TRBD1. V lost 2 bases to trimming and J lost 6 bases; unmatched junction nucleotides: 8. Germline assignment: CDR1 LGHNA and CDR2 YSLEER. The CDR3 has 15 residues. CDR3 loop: CASSQSTGVRDTQYF. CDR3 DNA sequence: TGCGCCAGCAGCCAATCAACAGGGGTCAGGGATACGCAGTATTTT.

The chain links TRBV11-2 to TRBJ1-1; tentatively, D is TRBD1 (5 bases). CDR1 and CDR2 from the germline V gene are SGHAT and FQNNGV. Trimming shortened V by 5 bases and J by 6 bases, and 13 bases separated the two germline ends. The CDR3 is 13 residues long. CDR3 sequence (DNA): TGTGCCAGCAGCCTGACATCGGGGGCTGAAGCTTTCTTT. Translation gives CASSLTSGAEAFF.

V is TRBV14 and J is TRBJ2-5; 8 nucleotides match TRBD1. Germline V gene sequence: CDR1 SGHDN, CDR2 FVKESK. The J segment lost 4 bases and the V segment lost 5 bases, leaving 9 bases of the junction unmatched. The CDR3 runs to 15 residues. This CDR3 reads CASSLGQVGGETQYF. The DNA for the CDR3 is TGTGCCAGCAGCTTGGGACAGGTTGGAGGAGAGACCCAGTACTTC.

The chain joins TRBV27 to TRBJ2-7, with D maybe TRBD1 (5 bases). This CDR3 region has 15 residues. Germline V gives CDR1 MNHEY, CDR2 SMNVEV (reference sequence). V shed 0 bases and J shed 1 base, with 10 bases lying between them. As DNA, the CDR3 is TGTGCCAGCAGTTTATCGGGCCGACAGTCCTACGAGCAGTACTTC. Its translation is CASSLSGRQSYEQYF.